The entry below describes one T cell receptor (beta chain). Antigen unknown. The sample belongs to a study of T cell repertoires in cytomegalovirus infection. TCRdb analysed the reads with MiXCR anew, one entry per CDR3 protein. The repertoire holds approximately 990,000 distinct CDR3 sequences, with roughly 30% as singletons. This CDR3 spans 14 amino acids. Germline V gene lookup returns CDR1 SGHVS and CDR2 FQNEAQ. With 1 base removed from V and 7 bases from J, the gap between germline ends came to 11 bases. The gene calls are TRBV7-8 and TRBJ2-1, with D tentatively TRBD2 (6 bases). Here the sequenced sample was cultured CD8+ T cells from PBMCs, taken from culture after CMV antigen stimulation. This clonotype was sampled from a human donor in good health (CMV status not recorded). Some clones in this sample may be carry-over from other donors' samples. Here the CDR3 reads CASSLVAGRNEQFF. CDR3 bases: TGTGCCAGCAGCTTAGTGGCAGGGAGGAATGAGCAGTTCTTC.